Below are 9 T cell receptor beta chains sequenced from a single sample in a study of T cells in Graves' hyperthyroidism and ophthalmopathy. The CDR3 regions of TCR beta were amplified from RNA transcripts. The study used the HTBI primer set for a first-round RT-PCR of the TCR CDR3. TCRdb redid the calling of the multiplex PCR reads with MiXCR, one entry per CDR3 protein. The sample carries almost 500,000 distinct CDR3 sequences, roughly 22% recorded once. What was sequenced was blood. These receptors were collected from a woman between 65 and 79 years old with Graves' ophthalmopathy.

This clonotype was seen many times. The DNA for the CDR3 is TGTGCCAGCAGCCCCCGCCCCAGGACTAGCAGCTCCTACGAGCAGTACTTC. Its translation is CASSPRPRTSSSYEQYF. This chain uses TRBV12-3 or TRBV12-4 with TRBJ2-7; TRBD2 matches 8 bases. There are 17 residues in the CDR3. The ends lost 6 bases at V and 0 bases at J; junction bases unmatched: 13.

This clonotype was picked up a small number of times. V usage is TRBV20-1 and J usage is TRBJ1-1, with D uncertain. CDR1 is DFQATT, CDR2 SNEGSKA, per germline (reference sequence). Trimming left V 6 bases short and J 4 bases short, with 6 bases between. There are 10 residues in the CDR3. CDR3 sequence reads: CSAAGTEAFF. The CDR3 DNA sequence: TGCAGTGCGGCGGGCACTGAAGCTTTCTTT.

Ten or more counts support this clonotype. The CDR3 region is CASREASGQETQYF. Here the CDR3 DNA reads TGTGCCAGCCGGGAGGCTAGCGGACAAGAGACCCAGTACTTC. The rearrangement uses TRBV2 and TRBJ2-5; 7 positions agree with TRBD2. V dropped 8 bases and J dropped 2; count of bases not matched to a gene: 8. This CDR3 spans 14 amino acids. From germline, CDR1 is SNHLY and CDR2 FYNNEI.

This clonotype has more than one count but fewer than ten. V is TRBV2 and J is TRBJ2-5, with a tentative D call TRBD2 (5 bases). Trimming shortened V by 10 bases and J by 4 bases, and 16 bases separated the two germline ends. Germline-derived CDR1 and CDR2 are SNHLY and FYNNEI. CDR3 length: 13 residues. The CDR3 sequence is CATPGSSRETQYF. The CDR3 region has the DNA TGTGCCACCCCGGGATCCTCCCGAGAGACCCAGTACTTC.

This clonotype occurred many times. The chain is built from TRBV28 and TRBJ2-4; 8 positions match TRBD1. Germline-derived CDR1 and CDR2 are MDHEN and SYDVKM. The CDR3 loop spans 21 amino acids. J lost 0 bases, V lost 2 bases, and 18 bases had no gene match. The CDR3 bases are TGTGCCAGCAGTTTAAGGCAGGGGGCATGGCGTCCCCAGGGAGCCAAAAACATTCAGTACTTC. Its translation: CASSLRQGAWRPQGAKNIQYF.

This clonotype has just a few counts. The rearrangement links TRBV14 to TRBJ1-1, with 7 positions matching TRBD1. The germline CDR1 and CDR2 sequences are SGHDN and FVKESK. This CDR3 contains 16 residues. V lost 4 bases, J lost 3 bases, and 11 bases stayed unmatched. CDR3 in amino acids: CASSLRGGRADTEAFF. CDR3 in DNA: TGTGCCAGCAGCCTCAGGGGGGGCAGGGCGGACACTGAAGCTTTCTTT.

The table lists this clonotype with a few counts. V is TRBV7-6 and J is TRBJ2-2, with 10 bases that match TRBD1. Per the germline V gene, CDR1 is SGHVS and CDR2 is FNYEAQ. V lost 2 bases, J lost 6 bases, and 3 bases stayed unmatched. The CDR3 is 15 amino acids. The CDR3 coding sequence is TGTGCCAGCAGCTTAAGGGACAGGGGACCCGGGGAGCTGTTTTTT. Amino acid sequence: CASSLRDRGPGELFF.

Notes on this clonotype: Its ends do not fully match the called genes, so a read error is possible. This sequence joins TRBV7-9 and TRBJ2-1; D not certain. Per the germline V gene, CDR1 is SEHNR and CDR2 is FQNEAQ (reference sequence). The CDR3 is 15 amino acids. The DNA of the CDR3 is TGTGCCAGCAGCCCGCGAGTCAGCGCCTACAATAAGCAGTTCTTC. Translation: CASSPRVSAYNKQFF.

This clonotype appeared many times. This chain connects TRBV6-4 to TRBJ2-3, with no clear D. Looked up from germline, CDR1 is MRHNA and CDR2 is SNTAGT. CDR3 length: 13 residues. V gave up 2 bases and J gave up 4 bases, with 7 bases separating them. In nucleotides, the CDR3 is TGTGCCAGCAGTGACGGAGACCCAGATACGCAGTATTTT. Amino acids: CASSDGDPDTQYF.